The T cell receptor (beta chain) under discussion was sequenced for a study of response to subunit inactivated influenza vaccine. TCRdb re-called the RT-PCR reads through MiXCR, storing one row per CDR3 protein. The sample has 500,000 to 600,000 distinct CDR3 sequences; approximately 10% are singletons. V lost 5 bases to trimming and J lost 2 bases, with 9 bases between them. CDR3 length equals 14 residues. CDR1 and CDR2 (germline): MNHEY, SVGEGT. This clonotype turned up a few times. This TCR came from a man aged 50-60 years who received an inactivated influenza vaccine. The source was PBMCs from blood, collected on the day of vaccination. The chain uses TRBV6-2 or TRBV6-3 and TRBJ2-2; D is undetermined. CDR3 coding DNA: TGTGCCAGCAGTATCCTGCATAACACCGGGGAGCTGTTTTTT. It translates to CASSILHNTGELFF.